The clone carrying this T cell receptor (beta chain) was recorded many times. Four PCR rounds used nested alpha and beta constant region primers plus the SP2 primer. TCRdb used MiXCR to reprocess the UMI-ligation and nested PCR reads, holding one entry per CDR3 protein. The sample consists of tens of thousands of distinct CDR3 sequences, about 10% of them appearing once. Trimming removed 6 bases from V and 5 bases from J; junction bases left unmatched: 3. Germline lookup yields CDR1 MNHEY and CDR2 SVGEGT. This CDR3 is 12 amino acids long. The sample is drawn from a study of naive and memory T cell subsets. Treatment meaning: skin biopsy from PPD injection site in Mantoux-positive individual. TCR cDNA received a 3' ligated oligonucleotide that carried a UMI.

This chain links TRBV6-2 or TRBV6-3 with TRBJ1-2; the match to TRBD1 covers 7 bases. The material sequenced was skin, taken from a tuberculin skin test site. This TCR was recovered from an adult in good health. The CDR3 is CASRGQLYGYTF. CDR3 coding DNA: TGTGCCAGCAGGGGACAGCTTTATGGCTACACCTTC.